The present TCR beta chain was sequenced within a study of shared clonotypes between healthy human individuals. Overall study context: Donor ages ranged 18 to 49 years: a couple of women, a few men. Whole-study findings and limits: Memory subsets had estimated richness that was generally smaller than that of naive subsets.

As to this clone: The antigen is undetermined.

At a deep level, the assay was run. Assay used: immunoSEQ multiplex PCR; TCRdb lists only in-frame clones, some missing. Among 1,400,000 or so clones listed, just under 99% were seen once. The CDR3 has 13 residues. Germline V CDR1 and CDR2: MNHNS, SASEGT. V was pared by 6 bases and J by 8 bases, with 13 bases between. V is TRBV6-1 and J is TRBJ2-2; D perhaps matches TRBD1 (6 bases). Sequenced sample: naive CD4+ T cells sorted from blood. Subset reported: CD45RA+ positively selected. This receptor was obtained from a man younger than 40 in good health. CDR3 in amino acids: CASSDQGNGELFF. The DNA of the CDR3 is TGTGCCAGCAGCGATCAGGGGAATGGGGAGCTGTTTTTT.